This entry lists 12 T cell receptor beta chains sequenced from one sample in a study of T cell changes during pregnancy in multiple sclerosis. Here immunoSEQ multiplex PCR was the method, and the copy in TCRdb shows in-frame clones only, minus some. This table has around 100,000 clones, 92% appearing once. The source material was peripheral blood, sampled after pregnancy. Receptor source: a female donor with multiple sclerosis, enrolled in a pregnancy study.

V gene TRBV4-1 combines with J gene TRBJ2-1, with 9 bases fitting TRBD2. V lost 4 bases, J lost 10 bases, and 17 bases stayed unmatched. Per germline, CDR1 MGHRA and CDR2 YSYEKL. This CDR3 spans 17 amino acids. CDR3 in amino acids: CASSRRLGAGGGEEQFF. CDR3 nucleotides: TGCGCCAGCAGCCGACGCCTTGGGGCGGGAGGGGGAGAGGAGCAGTTCTTC.

The chain employs TRBV7-3 and TRBJ2-7; D remains unclear. Germline V CDR1 and CDR2: SGHTA, FQGTGA. The CDR3 extends over 14 amino acids. Trimming pared 1 base from V and 0 bases from J, leaving 7 bases between. The CDR3 here is CASSLSASSYEQYF. CDR3 DNA: TGTGCCAGCAGCTTAAGCGCGAGCTCCTACGAGCAGTACTTC.

The chain carries TRBV4-1 and TRBJ2-2, with 13 bases that match TRBD2. Germline CDR1 reads MGHRA; CDR2 reads YSYEKL. The V segment lost 0 bases and the J segment 5 bases; nucleotides outside the gene matches: 6. The CDR3 is 18 residues long. DNA for the CDR3: TGCGCCAGCAGCCAAGAAGGACTAGCGGGAGAGGGTACCGGGGAGCTGTTTTTT. This codes for CASSQEGLAGEGTGELFF.

The rearrangement joins TRBV6-5 to TRBJ2-1, with 7 bases fitting TRBD2. The CDR3 totals 15 residues. Germline V gene sequence: CDR1 MNHEY, CDR2 SVGAGI. The V and J ends lost 5 bases and 2 bases, in that order; junction bases with no gene match: 6. Written as DNA, the CDR3 is TGTGCCAGCAGTCCCACGGGGGGTCCCTACAATGAGCAGTTCTTC. Protein product: CASSPTGGPYNEQFF.

The CDR3: CASSRRDTNNYGYTF. DNA of the CDR3: TGTGCCAGTAGTAGAAGGGACACCAACAACTATGGCTACACCTTC. The V and J genes are TRBV19 and TRBJ1-2; maybe TRBD1 (6 bases). CDR3 size: 15 residues. Germline CDR1 LNHDA, CDR2 SQIVND (reference sequence). Trimming took off 4 bases at V and 2 bases at J, with 14 bases between the two ends.

This chain uses TRBV19 with TRBJ2-1, with 9 bases that match TRBD2. V dropped 5 bases and J dropped 4; count of bases not matched to a gene: 9. In germline, CDR1 is LNHDA, CDR2 SQIVND (reference sequence). CDR3 length equals 16 residues. The CDR3 loop is CASSPLAGVFYNEQFF. CDR3 DNA sequence: TGTGCCAGTAGTCCCTTAGCGGGAGTGTTTTACAATGAGCAGTTCTTC.

The rearrangement links TRBV10-3 to TRBJ2-7; TRBD1 agrees at 10 bases. The CDR3 length is 14 residues. The germline CDR1 and CDR2 sequences are ENHRY and SYGVKD. The trim removed 6 bases at V and 3 bases at J, leaving 5 bases unmatched. The CDR3 region has the DNA TGTGCCATCAGCCCGGGACAGGGGATCTACGAGCAGTACTTC. It translates to CAISPGQGIYEQYF.

The chain links TRBV5-6 to TRBJ1-1, with D unresolved. This CDR3 contains 14 residues. The V end lost 2 bases, the J end lost 1 base, and 9 bases lay between the germline ends. Germline CDR1 SGHDT, CDR2 YYEEEE. The CDR3: CASSFGLANTEAFF. The CDR3 DNA sequence: TGTGCCAGCAGCTTCGGACTGGCGAACACTGAAGCTTTCTTT.

The V call is TRBV9, the J call TRBJ2-1; 9 bases line up with TRBD1. The J segment lost 8 bases and the V segment lost 7 bases, leaving 10 bases of the junction unmatched. The CDR3 has 14 residues. Germline V lookup: CDR1 SGDLS, CDR2 YYNGEE. CDR3: CASSGTGLGDEQFF. CDR3 bases: TGTGCCAGCTCCGGGACAGGGTTGGGGGATGAGCAGTTCTTC.

The chain recombines TRBV30 with TRBJ1-5; D might be TRBD1 (6 bases). The CDR3 consists of 14 residues. CDR1 and CDR2 from the germline V gene are GTSNPN and SVGIG (reference sequence). Trimming left V 3 bases short and J 1 base short, with 10 bases between. The CDR3 DNA reads as TGTGCCTGGAGCCAGGGGATGAGCAATCAGCCCCAGCATTTT. Translated: CAWSQGMSNQPQHF.

Here the CDR3 DNA reads TGTGCCAGCTCACCACGGCTTGTTGGACAGGGGATGAACACTGAAGCTTTCTTT. Its protein product is CASSPRLVGQGMNTEAFF. The gene calls are TRBV18 and TRBJ1-1; 9 bases align to TRBD1. Germline V lookup: CDR1 KGHSH, CDR2 LQKENI. This CDR3 is 18 amino acids long. V trimming: 1 base; J trimming: 0 bases; junction bases outside the gene matches: 9.

This clone was observed a single time. The chain combines TRBV5-1 with TRBJ2-3, with TRBD2 matching 8 bases. The CDR3 consists of 14 residues. V trimming: 2 bases; J trimming: 3 bases; junction bases outside the gene matches: 2. Germline assignment: CDR1 SGHRS and CDR2 YFSETQ. CDR3 coding DNA: TGCGCCAGCAGCTTTACTAGCGGAACAGATACGCAGTATTTT. Translating gives CASSFTSGTDTQYF.